Shown below are 5 T cell receptor beta chains from a single sample sequenced in a study of T cell changes during pregnancy in multiple sclerosis. This table comes from immunoSEQ multiplex PCR, and its TCRdb copy is limited to in-frame clones, with some not included. Of about 39,000 clones listed, around 93% are singletons. The sample here was CD4+ T cells from peripheral blood mononuclear cells, taken after pregnancy. Receptor source: a female donor with multiple sclerosis, enrolled in a pregnancy study.

This rearrangement joins TRBV7-9 to TRBJ2-4; tentatively, D is TRBD1 (5 bases). The CDR3 contains 14 residues. With 5 bases removed from V and 6 bases from J, the gap between germline ends came to 14 bases. CDR1 and CDR2 (germline): SEHNR, FQNEAQ (reference sequence). The CDR3 bases are TGTGCCAGCAGCGGTGGATGGGGCGGAAACATTCAGTACTTC. Translating gives CASSGGWGGNIQYF. Filled out from reference TRBV7-9 and TRBJ2-4, the complete variable domain reads DTGVSQNPRHKITKRGQNVTFRCDPISEHNRLYWYRQTLGQGPEFLTYFQNEAQLEKSRLLSDRFSAERPKGSFSTLEIQRTEQGDSAMYLCASSGGWGGNIQYFGAGTRLSVL.

This clone showed up just a few times. The chain carries TRBV5-4 and TRBJ1-1; 7 nucleotides align to TRBD1. Germline loops: CDR1 SGHNT, CDR2 YYREEE (reference sequence). The ends lost 4 bases at V and 5 bases at J; junction bases unmatched: 5. This CDR3 region has 13 residues. CDR3 residues: CASSQTGVTEAFF. CDR3 bases: TGTGCCAGCAGCCAAACAGGGGTTACTGAAGCTTTCTTT.

The CDR3 region is CASPKRASGGPLSSYEQYF. The CDR3 DNA sequence: TGTGCCAGCCCCAAACGGGCTAGCGGGGGACCGCTCTCCTCCTACGAGCAGTACTTC. The V gene is TRBV21-1, the J gene TRBJ2-7; the table assigns TRBD2, which was not confirmed against the DNA. TRBV21-1 is flagged as a pseudogene. CDR3 length equals 19 residues.

This chain connects TRBV5-4 to TRBJ2-5; 7 bases match TRBD2. The germline V gene has CDR1 SGHNT and CDR2 YYREEE (reference sequence). J gave up 5 bases and V 1 base, and 11 bases lay outside the gene matches. The CDR3 length is 16 residues. CDR3 protein: CASSLWSSGGRETQYF. For the CDR3, the DNA is TGTGCCAGCAGCTTGTGGTCTAGCGGAGGTAGGGAGACCCAGTACTTC.

V and J are TRBV5-6 and TRBJ1-1; perhaps TRBD1 as D (6 bases). This CDR3 spans 15 amino acids. Germline loops: CDR1 SGHDT, CDR2 YYEEEE. V lost 0 bases, J lost 1 base, and 10 bases lay in between. CDR3 in DNA: TGTGCCAGCAGCTTGGTAGCCAGGGGGAACACTGAAGCTTTCTTT. This translates into CASSLVARGNTEAFF. Variable domain in full (rest from reference TRBV5-6 and TRBJ1-1): DAGVTQSPTHLIKTRGQQVTLRCSPKSGHDTVSWYQQALGQGPQFIFQYYEEEERQRGNFPDRFSGHQFPNYSSELNVNALLLGDSALYLCASSLVARGNTEAFFGQGTRLTVV.